Listed below are T cell receptor beta chains from one sample, sequenced in a study of blood T cells in healthy people across ages. Via MiXCR, TCRdb re-called the 5' RACE reads, giving one row per CDR3 protein. Among 790,000 or so distinct CDR3 sequences, around 50% were seen once, and the ten largest hold 15% to 20%. The sequencing sample was made of blood. The source is a man older than 75 in good health. The conserved cysteine and the conserved F or W are not part of the CDR3 here. The order of the fields is V gene, CDR3 protein.

V: TRBV2; CDR3: ASSVDRGGKNIQY
V: TRBV7-3; CDR3: ASSLTSGGIYEQY
V: TRBV29-1; CDR3: SADRYNEQF
V: TRBV7-7; CDR3: ASSIQGTGELF
V: TRBV11-3; CDR3: ASSPNRGSYEQY
V: TRBV7-9; CDR3: ASNAGELYNEQF
V: TRBV9; CDR3: ASSVTGGGARSGANVLT
V: TRBV3-1; CDR3: ASSQSSGRGDEQF
V: TRBV7-2; CDR3: ASSLVSGTLYNEQF
V: TRBV4-3; CDR3: ASSRSGRDRETQY
V: TRBV28; CDR3: ASSPPLNTEAF
V: TRBV29-1; CDR3: SVEGLAGEGRSNEQF
V: TRBV5-1; CDR3: ASSLAGSGSPWNEQF
V: TRBV10-2; CDR3: AIGTSGKDAQY
V: TRBV9; CDR3: ASSPGHSYNNEQF
V: TRBV21-1; CDR3: ASSKARDRGCEQY
V: TRBV28; CDR3: ASSFDYRGSSYEQY
V: TRBV6-5; CDR3: ATSALGADTQY
V: TRBV11-3; CDR3: ASSSPERTDTQY
V: TRBV5-4; CDR3: ASSLLLAGGAYEQY
V: TRBV7-8; CDR3: ASSFVGAEQF
V: TRBV5-1; CDR3: ASSRPPGFYEQY
V: TRBV13; CDR3: ASIGSGTYEQY
V: TRBV4-3; CDR3: ASSQDRVSNEQF
V: TRBV6-4; CDR3: VSSDSILDTQY
V: TRBV29-1; CDR3: SVLVQETQY
V: TRBV7-9; CDR3: ASSLHILPGDGEQY
V: TRBV6-6; CDR3: ASRTDRVVRGQY
V: TRBV7-9; CDR3: ASSLGPLETQY